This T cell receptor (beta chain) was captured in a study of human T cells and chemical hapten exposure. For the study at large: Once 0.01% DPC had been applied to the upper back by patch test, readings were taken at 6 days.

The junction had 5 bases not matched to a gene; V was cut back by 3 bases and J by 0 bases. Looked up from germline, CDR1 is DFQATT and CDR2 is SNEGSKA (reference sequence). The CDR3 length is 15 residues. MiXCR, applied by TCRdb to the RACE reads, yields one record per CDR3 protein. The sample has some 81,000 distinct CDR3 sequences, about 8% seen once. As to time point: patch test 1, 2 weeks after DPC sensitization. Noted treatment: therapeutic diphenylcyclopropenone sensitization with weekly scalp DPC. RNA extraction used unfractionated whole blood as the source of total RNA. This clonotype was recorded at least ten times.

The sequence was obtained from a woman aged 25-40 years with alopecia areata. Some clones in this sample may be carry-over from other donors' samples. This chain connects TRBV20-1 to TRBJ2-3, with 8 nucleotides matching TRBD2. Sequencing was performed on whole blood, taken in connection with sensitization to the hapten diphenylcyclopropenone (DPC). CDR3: CSASPSGYSTDTQYF. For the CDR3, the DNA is TGCAGTGCTAGCCCTAGCGGGTATAGCACAGATACGCAGTATTTT.